This T cell receptor (beta chain) is drawn from a study of T cells in Graves' hyperthyroidism and ophthalmopathy. General study points: Median prediction lead before ophthalmopathy onset was about 6.3 months with the model.

V lost 6 bases, J lost 6 bases, and 17 bases lay in between. The CDR3 contains 14 residues. The germline gives CDR1 MNHNS, CDR2 SASEGT. This clonotype was seen only a few times. Its cognate antigen is unknown. With a duration under 2 months, the hyperthyroidism was newly diagnosed in patients aged 18 to 65. RNA transcripts served as the template for amplifying TCR beta CDR3 regions. Initially, a first-round RT-PCR of the TCR CDR3 employed the HTBI primer set. TCRdb re-analysed the multiplex PCR reads in MiXCR, keeping a single row per CDR3 protein. The sample records around 420,000 distinct CDR3 sequences, 15% to 17% being singletons.

The sequence was obtained from a woman aged 18-29 years with Graves' hyperthyroidism. The chain recombines TRBV6-1 with TRBJ1-2; TRBD1 might be the D (6 bases). The sequencing sample was made of blood. The CDR3 DNA is TGTGCCAGCAGCCCCTATGGACAGTCGGATGGCTACACCTTC. This gives the protein CASSPYGQSDGYTF.